A single sample is the source of the 11 T cell receptor beta chains below, sequenced in a study of blood T cells in healthy people across ages. Using a J-beta primer mix together with a sample-barcoded 5' primer, a second PCR was run for roughly 6 to 11 cycles. TCRdb independently ran MiXCR on the 5' RACE reads; one entry per CDR3 protein. Here the sample spans roughly 900,000 distinct CDR3 sequences, around 46% being singletons. Material for sequencing was blood. The receptors were sampled from a man aged 25 to 40 in good health.

This clonotype appeared a few times. The chain uses TRBV10-3 and TRBJ2-7, with D unresolved. The CDR3 loop spans 14 amino acids. Between the trimmed V and J ends, which lost 4 bases and 0 bases, there was a span of 10 bases. CDR1 and CDR2 from the germline V gene are ENHRY and SYGVKD. Here the CDR3 DNA reads TGTGCCATCAGTGCCCTACAGAGCTCCTACGAGCAGTACTTC. This translates into CAISALQSSYEQYF.

This clonotype occurred a few times. The gene calls are TRBV5-1 and TRBJ1-2; D is uncertain. The V gene lost 1 base and the J gene lost 5 bases, with 12 bases spanning the gap. Per the germline V gene, CDR1 is SGHRS and CDR2 is YFSETQ. CDR3 length equals 14 residues. The CDR3 loop reads CASSLRGNEYGYTF. CDR3 DNA: TGCGCCAGCAGCTTGAGAGGTAATGAGTATGGCTACACCTTC.

This chain connects TRBV7-3 to TRBJ2-2, with D perhaps matching TRBD2 (6 bases). CDR1 and CDR2 from the germline V gene are SGHTA and FQGTGA. Trimming removed 5 bases at V and 0 bases at J, with 16 bases between. CDR3 length: 17 residues. Written as DNA, the CDR3 is TGTGCCAGCAGCCGGCAAAGGACGGGAGCGAACACCGGGGAGCTGTTTTTT. The encoded protein is CASSRQRTGANTGELFF.

This chain links TRBV5-1 with TRBJ1-1, with a tentative D call TRBD1 (5 bases). The CDR3 is 16 residues long. Trimming took 3 bases from V and 0 from J, leaving 15 bases between them. CDR1 SGHRS and CDR2 YFSETQ come from the germline V gene. As DNA, the CDR3 is TGCGCCAGCAGCTCTGATGGGGGTCGGATGAACACTGAAGCTTTCTTT. The encoded protein is CASSSDGGRMNTEAFF.

The gene calls are TRBV5-1 and TRBJ1-1, with D possibly TRBD1 on 5 matching bases. The CDR3 covers 15 residues. Germline V gene data show CDR1 as SGHRS and CDR2 as YFSETQ. The V gene lost 1 base and the J gene lost 1 base, with 11 bases spanning the gap. This chain's CDR3 is CASSLQSGQNTEAFF. Written as DNA, the CDR3 is TGCGCCAGCAGCTTGCAGTCGGGGCAGAACACTGAAGCTTTCTTT. The entire variable domain, with the rest obtained from reference TRBV5-1 and TRBJ1-1, is as follows: KAGVTQTPRYLIKTRGQQVTLSCSPISGHRSVSWYQQTPGQGLQFLFEYFSETQRNKGNFPGRFSGRQFSNSRSEMNVSTLELGDSALYLCASSLQSGQNTEAFFGQGTRLTVV.

V is TRBV20-1 and J is TRBJ2-7; D perhaps matches TRBD2 (6 bases). Between the trimmed V and J ends, which lost 6 bases and 2 bases, there was a span of 17 bases. The germline V gene encodes CDR1 DFQATT and CDR2 SNEGSKA (reference sequence). This CDR3 is built from 14 residues. CDR3 nucleotide sequence: TGCAGTGCCGAGCGGGCCCCCGAAACCTACGAGCAGTACTTC. Protein: CSAERAPETYEQYF.

This clonotype was seen a handful of times. The rearrangement links TRBV12-3 or TRBV12-4 to TRBJ2-3; D remains ambiguous. V lost 4 bases to trimming and J lost 9 bases, with 11 bases between them. CDR3 size: 12 residues. The CDR3 loop reads CASSSARRTQYF. The CDR3 DNA is TGTGCCAGCAGTTCAGCCAGGCGGACGCAGTATTTT.

The chain links TRBV6-2 or TRBV6-3 to TRBJ1-6, with a tentative D call TRBD1 (5 bases). V lost 6 bases and J lost 5, with 14 bases in between. Germline values: CDR1 MNHEY, CDR2 SVGEGT. The CDR3 consists of 15 residues. The CDR3 reads CASSSAGIDNSPLHF. The CDR3 region has the DNA TGTGCCAGCAGCTCGGCAGGGATTGATAATTCACCCCTCCACTTT.

This chain joins TRBV11-2 and TRBJ2-7, with TRBD2 matching over 14 bases. After removal of 1 base from V and 10 bases from J, the junction contained 9 bases not matched to a gene. CDR3 length: 16 amino acids. The germline gives CDR1 SGHAT, CDR2 FQNNGV. CDR3 region: CASSLVVGTSGGFQYF. CDR3 sequence (DNA): TGTGCCAGCAGCTTAGTGGTAGGGACTAGCGGGGGCTTCCAGTACTTC.

This clonotype was detected ten times or more. This chain joins TRBV7-3 and TRBJ2-2; no clear D gene. Trimming removed 0 bases at V and 4 bases at J, with 6 bases between. Looked up from germline, CDR1 is SGHTA and CDR2 is FQGTGA. There are 14 residues in the CDR3. The chain's CDR3 is CASSLTGPTGELFF. In DNA, the CDR3 is TGTGCCAGCAGCTTAACAGGGCCCACCGGGGAGCTGTTTTTT.

The chain uses TRBV5-1 and TRBJ2-3; the match to TRBD2 covers 16 bases. The CDR3 contains 18 residues. Germline values: CDR1 SGHRS, CDR2 YFSETQ. V gave up 3 bases and J gave up 5 bases; unmatched junction bases: 9. The DNA of the CDR3 is TGCGCCAGCAGCTCCTCAGGGACTAGCGGGGGGGCAAAAGATACGCAGTATTTT. Translated, it gives CASSSSGTSGGAKDTQYF.